The 14 T cell receptor beta chains below all came from one sample that was sequenced in a study of T and B cells in COVID-19 patients. TRB rearrangements were amplified by multiplex PCR with BIOMED2 TRB-A/B primers. A single record per CDR3 protein comes from TCRdb applying MiXCR to the multiplex PCR reads. The table includes 24,000 or so distinct CDR3 sequences, 30% to 35% detected once. Blood genomic DNA input for TRB amplification was about 240-550 ng. Specimen: blood. All receptors come from a human donor who had recovered from COVID-19.

The chain recombines TRBV7-2 with TRBJ2-5; no clear D gene. V lost 2 bases and J lost 6, with 10 bases in between. Looked up from germline, CDR1 is SGHTA and CDR2 is FQGNSA. The CDR3 has 13 residues. CDR3 coding DNA: TGTGCCAGCAGCTTATCACAGTTAAAGACCCAGTACTTC. Protein: CASSLSQLKTQYF.

As to this clonotype: This may be a read error: a much more frequent sequence differs by one nucleotide. This sequence joins TRBV29-1 and TRBJ1-5, with D hard to call. The germline CDR1 and CDR2 sequences are SQVTM and ANQGSEA. CDR3 size: 13 residues. CDR3 amino acids: CGVRRSSNQPQHF. DNA for the CDR3: TGCGGTGTCAGACGGAGTAGCAATCAGCCCCAGCATTTT.

The chain links TRBV19 to TRBJ1-5; tentatively, D is TRBD1 (5 bases). Germline V gene lookup returns CDR1 LNHDA and CDR2 SQIVND (reference sequence). The CDR3 is 14 amino acids. V lost 3 bases and J lost 3, with 9 bases in between. Here the CDR3 reads CASSMGGDNQPQHF. DNA of the CDR3: TGTGCCAGTAGTATGGGGGGGGACAATCAGCCCCAGCATTTT.

This chain joins TRBV20-1 and TRBJ1-4, with a possible D match to TRBD1 (6 bases). Between the trimmed V and J ends, which lost 1 base and 7 bases, there was a span of 13 bases. Germline-derived CDR1 and CDR2 are DFQATT and SNEGSKA (reference sequence). This CDR3 is built from 14 residues. CDR3 sequence reads: CSARVGGLGEKLFF. The CDR3 DNA reads as TGCAGTGCTAGAGTGGGGGGCCTGGGTGAAAAACTGTTTTTT.

This clonotype appeared a single time. V gene TRBV6-6 combines with J gene TRBJ1-1, with no clear D. CDR1 is MNHNY and CDR2 is SVGAGI in the germline V gene (reference sequence). Between the trimmed V and J ends, which lost 5 bases and 1 base, there was a span of 11 bases. This CDR3 contains 14 residues. In nucleotides, the CDR3 is TGTGCCAGCAGTGACCGAGCAGAGAACACTGAAGCTTTCTTT. Translating gives CASSDRAENTEAFF.

By share, this clonotype counts as medium-sized. V usage is TRBV29-1 and J usage is TRBJ1-2; D gene uncertain. V dropped 4 bases and J dropped 4 bases, with 10 bases sitting between them. The V gene's germline CDR1 is SQVTM and CDR2 ANQGSEA. The CDR3 totals 12 residues. CDR3: CSVVPGTYGYTF. CDR3 DNA: TGCAGCGTTGTACCAGGCACCTATGGCTACACCTTC.

The rearrangement uses TRBV20-1 and TRBJ2-2; the D gene is possibly TRBD2 (6 bases). Germline CDR1 reads DFQATT; CDR2 reads SNEGSKA (reference sequence). The length of the CDR3 is 15 residues. The V end lost 0 bases, the J end lost 5 bases, and 13 bases lay between the germline ends. The CDR3 protein is CSARDLLARTGELFF. DNA of the CDR3: TGCAGTGCTAGAGATCTACTAGCAAGGACCGGGGAGCTGTTTTTT.

This clonotype was counted at least ten times. The rearrangement links TRBV5-5 to TRBJ2-1; D is uncertain. Trimming pared 0 bases from V and 9 bases from J, leaving 7 bases between. CDR1 and CDR2 (germline): SGHKS, YYEKEE (reference sequence). CDR3 length equals 12 residues. The CDR3 DNA reads as TGTGCCAGCAGCTTGGTCGCTGTTGAGCAGTTCTTC. Its translation is CASSLVAVEQFF.

The chain is built from TRBV19 and TRBJ1-5; TRBD1 matches 9 bases. Germline CDR1 LNHDA, CDR2 SQIVND (reference sequence). The CDR3 contains 15 residues. J lost 2 bases, V lost 5 bases, and 4 bases had no gene match. CDR3 protein: CASSRWTGGNQPQHF. For the CDR3, the DNA is TGTGCCAGTAGTCGGTGGACAGGGGGCAATCAGCCCCAGCATTTT.

This clonotype has only a few counts. The chain joins TRBV18 to TRBJ1-1, with unresolved D. Trimming cost V 3 bases and J 1 base, with 6 bases left between them. The CDR3 is made up of 13 amino acids. Germline V gene lookup returns CDR1 KGHSH and CDR2 LQKENI. This chain's CDR3 is CASSPVANTEAFF. For the CDR3, the DNA is TGTGCCAGCTCACCGGTGGCGAACACTGAAGCTTTCTTT.

By its share, this clonotype is medium-sized. The J gene is TRBJ1-2, the V gene TRBV29-1, with D tentatively TRBD1 (6 bases). Germline CDR1 is SQVTM and CDR2 is ANQGSEA. This CDR3 spans 12 amino acids. V lost 6 bases and J lost 6, with 14 bases in between. The DNA of the CDR3 is TGCAGCGTGGCCGGGACAACCCATGGCTACACCTTC. Protein sequence: CSVAGTTHGYTF.

As regards this clonotype: The junction does not match germline at one end; this may be a read error. The J gene is TRBJ2-5, the V gene TRBV5-6; 7 bases are shared with TRBD2. CDR3 size: 14 residues. CDR1 is SGHDT and CDR2 is YYEEEE in the germline V gene. CDR3 loop: CASKAGVVQETQYF. CDR3 nucleotides: TGCGCCAGCAAGGCGGGAGTAGTTCAAGAGACCCAGTACTTC.

The chain joins TRBV20-1 to TRBJ2-2; perhaps TRBD2 as D (6 bases). The CDR3 is 14 amino acids. V was shortened by 3 bases and J by 0 bases, with 8 bases between the two germline ends. Germline CDR1 DFQATT, CDR2 SNEGSKA (reference sequence). CDR3 in DNA: TGCAGTGCTAGCGGGAGAACGAACACCGGGGAGCTGTTTTTT. This sequence encodes CSASGRTNTGELFF.

In its sample, this clonotype was seen a few times. The genes are TRBV12-3 or TRBV12-4 and TRBJ1-1; the D gene is possibly TRBD1 (6 bases). V lost 6 bases to trimming and J lost 0 bases, with 11 bases between them. The CDR3 covers 14 residues. CDR3 nucleotide sequence: TGTGCCAGCAGGAACAGGGAAATGAACACTGAAGCTTTCTTT. This codes for CASRNREMNTEAFF.